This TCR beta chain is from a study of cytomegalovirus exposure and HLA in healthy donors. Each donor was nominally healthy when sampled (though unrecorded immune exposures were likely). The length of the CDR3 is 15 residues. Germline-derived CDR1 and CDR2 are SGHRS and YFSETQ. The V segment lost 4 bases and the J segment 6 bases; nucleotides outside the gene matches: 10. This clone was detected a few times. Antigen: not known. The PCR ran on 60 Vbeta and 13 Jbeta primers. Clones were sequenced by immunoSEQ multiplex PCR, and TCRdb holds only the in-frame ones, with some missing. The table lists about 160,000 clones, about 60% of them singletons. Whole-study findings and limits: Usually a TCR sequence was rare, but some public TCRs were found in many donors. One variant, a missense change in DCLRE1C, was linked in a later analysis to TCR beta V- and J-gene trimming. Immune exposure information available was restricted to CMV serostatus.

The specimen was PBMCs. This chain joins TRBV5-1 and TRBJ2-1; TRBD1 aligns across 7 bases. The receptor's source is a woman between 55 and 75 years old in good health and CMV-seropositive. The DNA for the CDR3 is TGCGCCAGCAGCCCTCGACAGGGCGCGATCAATGAGCAGTTCTTC. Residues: CASSPRQGAINEQFF.